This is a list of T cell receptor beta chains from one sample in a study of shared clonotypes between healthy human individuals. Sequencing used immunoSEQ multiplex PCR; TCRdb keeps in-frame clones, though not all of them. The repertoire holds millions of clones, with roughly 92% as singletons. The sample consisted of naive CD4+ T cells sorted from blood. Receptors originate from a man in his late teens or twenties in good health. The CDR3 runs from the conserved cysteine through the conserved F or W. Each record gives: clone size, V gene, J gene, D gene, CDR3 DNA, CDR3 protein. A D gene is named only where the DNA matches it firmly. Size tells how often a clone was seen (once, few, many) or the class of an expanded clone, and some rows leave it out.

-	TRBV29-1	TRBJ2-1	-	TGCAGCGTTTGGGGGTTCTCCTACAATGAGCAGTTCTTC	CSVWGFSYNEQFF
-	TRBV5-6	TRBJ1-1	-	TGTGCCAGCAGCTTCGGGGGGCAGAAGACTGAAGCTTTCTTT	CASSFGGQKTEAFF
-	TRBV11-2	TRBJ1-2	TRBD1	TGTGCCGTGCGTCGACAGGGATCCTATGGCTACACCTTC	CAVRRQGSYGYTF
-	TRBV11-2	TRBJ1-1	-	TGTGCCAGCAGCCTCCAGGGTCGCAGGAACACTGAAGCTTTCTTT	CASSLQGRRNTEAFF
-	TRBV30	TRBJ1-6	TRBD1	TGTGCGGTGGACAGGGGTTCCTATAATTCACCCCTCCACTTT	CAVDRGSYNSPLHF
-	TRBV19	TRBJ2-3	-	TGTGCCAGTAGTTTAAGCGACAGTGACACAGATACGCAGTATTTT	CASSLSDSDTDTQYF
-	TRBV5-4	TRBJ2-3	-	TGTGCCAGCAGCTTGGGAAAGGTCACAGATACGCAGTATTTT	CASSLGKVTDTQYF
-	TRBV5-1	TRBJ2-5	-	TGCGCCAGCAGCTTAGCAGGGGCCTCTCGAGAGACCCAGTACTTC	CASSLAGASRETQYF
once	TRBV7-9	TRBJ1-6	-	TGTGCCAGCGCCCCATACGGGGTCCCTAATTCACCCCTCCACTTT	CASAPYGVPNSPLHF
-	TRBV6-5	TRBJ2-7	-	TGTGCCAGCAGGACCGCCGTGGGGTCCTACGAGCAGTACTTC	CASRTAVGSYEQYF
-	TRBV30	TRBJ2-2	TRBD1	TGTACCTGGAGTAGGCAGGGGGCGACCGGGGAGCTGTTTTTT	CTWSRQGATGELFF
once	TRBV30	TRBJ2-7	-	TGTGCCTGGAACGGGGGTGGCTCCTACGAGCAGTACTTC	CAWNGGGSYEQYF
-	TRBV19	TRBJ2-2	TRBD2	TGTGCCAGTAGTATAGCCCAGACTAGCGGGCGGAAGGAGCTGTTTTTT	CASSIAQTSGRKELFF
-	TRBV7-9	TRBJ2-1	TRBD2	TGTGCCAGCAGCCTAGGGACTAGCGGGGTCAATGAGCAGTTCTTC	CASSLGTSGVNEQFF
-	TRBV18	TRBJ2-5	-	TGTGCCAGCTCATCTAGGGAGACCCAGTACTTC	CASSSRETQYF
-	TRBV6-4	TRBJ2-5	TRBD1	TGTGCCAGCAGCGCGACAGGGGGGAGTGGAGAGACCCAGTACTTC	CASSATGGSGETQYF
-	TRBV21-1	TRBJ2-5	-	TGTGCCAGCGGGAGTCCCGCTCGTGAGACCCAGTACTTC	CASGSPARETQYF
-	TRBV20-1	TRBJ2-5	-	TGCAGTGCTACAGGGGAGACCCAGTACTTC	CSATGETQYF
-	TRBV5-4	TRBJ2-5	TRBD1	TGTGCCAGCAGCTTGGCCGGACAGGGTAAAGAGACCCAGTACTTC	CASSLAGQGKETQYF
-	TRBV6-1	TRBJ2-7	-	TGTGCCAGCAGTGAAGGTCCGGGATCCTACGAGCAGTACTTC	CASSEGPGSYEQYF
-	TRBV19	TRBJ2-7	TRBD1	TGTGCCAGTAGTCCCCGACAGGGGGCGGACGAGCAGTACTTC	CASSPRQGADEQYF
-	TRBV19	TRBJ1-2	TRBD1	TGTGCCAGTAGAAAACCCGGGACAGACATCTATGGCTACACCTTC	CASRKPGTDIYGYTF
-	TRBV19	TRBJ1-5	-	TGTGCCAGTAGTATAGATCAGGGGAATCAGCCCCAGCATTTT	CASSIDQGNQPQHF
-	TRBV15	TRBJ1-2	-	TGTGCCACCAGAGACAGGTCAACCGATCGTCACACCTTC	CATRDRSTDRHTF
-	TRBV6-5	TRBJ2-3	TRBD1	TGTGCCAGCAGTCATCTACAGGGGAGCACAGATACGCAGTATTTT	CASSHLQGSTDTQYF
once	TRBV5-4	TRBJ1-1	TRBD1	TGTGCCAGCAGCCGACAGGGGGCGGGAGTCACTGAAGCTTTCTTT	CASSRQGAGVTEAFF
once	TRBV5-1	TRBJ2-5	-	TGCGCCAGCAGCCCCCGGCAAGCGGTCTTCCAAGAGACCCAGTACTTC	CASSPRQAVFQETQYF
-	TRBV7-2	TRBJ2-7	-	TGTGCCAGCAGCTTGATTCCCGGGGTTGGCGCCTACGAGCAGTACTTC	CASSLIPGVGAYEQYF
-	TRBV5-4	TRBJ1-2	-	TGTGCCAGCAGCTTGCAGGCTACAAGGGTGGGAGGTACCTATGGCTACACCTTC	CASSLQATRVGGTYGYTF
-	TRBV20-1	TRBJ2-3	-	TGCAGTGCTAGTGAGCAAACGCAGTATTTT	CSASEQTQYF
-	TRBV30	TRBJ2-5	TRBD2	TGTGCCTGGACCCCGCTCTGGGGACTAGCGGGGCTTTGGCAAGAGACCCAGTACTTC	CAWTPLWGLAGLWQETQYF
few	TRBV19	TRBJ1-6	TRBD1	TGTGCCAGTACCAAGCGGGACAGGGACCATTCACCCCTCCACTTT	CASTKRDRDHSPLHF
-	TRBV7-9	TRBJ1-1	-	TGTGCCAGCAGCCGGGGGGGAGCGAACACTGAAGCTTTCTTT	CASSRGGANTEAFF
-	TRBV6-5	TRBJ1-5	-	TGTGCCAGCAGTCCCGACGGGGCCAGCAATCAGCCCCAGCATTTT	CASSPDGASNQPQHF
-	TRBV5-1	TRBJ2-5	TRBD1	TGCGCCAGCAGCTTGACAGGGGGCGCGATCGGGACCCAGTACTTC	CASSLTGGAIGTQYF
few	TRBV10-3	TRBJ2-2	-	TGTGCCATCAGTGAGTCTCAGGGGACCGGGGAGCTGTTTTTT	CAISESQGTGELFF
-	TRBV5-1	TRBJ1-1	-	TGCGCCAGCAGCCCAGCTGGACAGAACACTGAAGCTTTCTTT	CASSPAGQNTEAFF
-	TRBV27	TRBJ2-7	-	TGTGCCAGCCAGCCGGCTGGCGGTCCCCTTCGGGAGCAGTACTTC	CASQPAGGPLREQYF
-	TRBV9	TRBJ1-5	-	TGTGCCAGCAGCGTAGGGCAGGGCGGACAGCCCCAGCATTTT	CASSVGQGGQPQHF